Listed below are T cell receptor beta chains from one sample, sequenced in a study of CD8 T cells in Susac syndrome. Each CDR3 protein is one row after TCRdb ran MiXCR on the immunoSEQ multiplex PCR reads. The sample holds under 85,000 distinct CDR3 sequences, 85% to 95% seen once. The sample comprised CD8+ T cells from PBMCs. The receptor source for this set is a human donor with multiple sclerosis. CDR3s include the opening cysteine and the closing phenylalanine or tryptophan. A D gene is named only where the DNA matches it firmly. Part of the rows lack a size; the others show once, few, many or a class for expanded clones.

DNA: TGTGCCAGCAGCTTGAGTTTAAGCGGACGACAAGAGACCCAGTACTTC; CDR3: CASSLSLSGRQETQYF; J: TRBJ2-5; D: NA; length: 16; V: TRBV7-2; size: NA
DNA: TGTGCCAGCAGTTTTTCGCAGGGGTCCCAGACCTACGAGCAGTACTTC; CDR3: CASSFSQGSQTYEQYF; J: TRBJ2-7; D: NA; length: 16; V: TRBV27; size: NA
DNA: TGCAGCGTTGAAGGGGCGGGAGTGTTTGGTGAGCAGTTCTTC; CDR3: CSVEGAGVFGEQFF; J: TRBJ2-1; D: TRBD2; length: 14; V: TRBV29-1; size: NA
DNA: TGTGCCAGCAGCTTAGTCGGGGTTAGCAATCAGCCCCAGCATTTT; CDR3: CASSLVGVSNQPQHF; J: TRBJ1-5; D: NA; length: 15; V: TRBV7-8; size: NA
DNA: TGTGCCAGCAGTTTGGGACAGGGGATTGAAGCTTTCTTT; CDR3: CASSLGQGIEAFF; J: TRBJ1-1; D: TRBD1; length: 13; V: TRBV28; size: once
DNA: TGCAGTGCTCCTTCGGACAGGGGAGGAGAGACCCAGTACTTC; CDR3: CSAPSDRGGETQYF; J: TRBJ2-5; D: TRBD1; length: 14; V: TRBV20-1; size: NA
DNA: TGCAGTGCTCGATCCGGGACACCTCAAGAGACCCAGTACTTC; CDR3: CSARSGTPQETQYF; J: TRBJ2-5; D: NA; length: 14; V: TRBV20-1; size: NA
DNA: TGCAGTGCTAGTGACGGGACTCCTTATGGCTACACCTTC; CDR3: CSASDGTPYGYTF; J: TRBJ1-2; D: NA; length: 13; V: TRBV20-1; size: NA
DNA: TGCAGCGTCAGGACAGGGATCATCAATGATCAGTTCTTC; CDR3: CSVRTGIINDQFF; J: TRBJ2-1; D: TRBD1; length: 13; V: TRBV29-1; size: NA
DNA: TGTGCCAGCAGCGTAGAAGGGGGGGACAGAGCAGATACGCAGTATTTT; CDR3: CASSVEGGDRADTQYF; J: TRBJ2-3; D: NA; length: 16; V: TRBV9; size: NA
DNA: TGCAGCGCCGACCAAGAGACCCAGTACTTC; CDR3: CSADQETQYF; J: TRBJ2-5; D: NA; length: 10; V: TRBV29-1; size: once